This TCR beta chain was sequenced during a study of T cell changes during pregnancy in multiple sclerosis (dated by TCRdb to between 2018 and 2021). Concerning the study at large: The study examined how the T cell repertoire changed over the course of pregnancy in women with multiple sclerosis.

Notes on this clone: Its antigen is unknown. No much larger clone exists at a distance of one base, and base qualities are not known.

To prepare the library, the immunoSEQ multiplex PCR assay was applied. Drawn from immuneACCESS, this table holds only the in-frame rearrangements with V and J called that TCRdb kept. Clones are partly lost; checked studies trace under half to an unresolved V gene and leave the rest unexplained. For this sample the table gives tens of thousands of clones, of which nearly 90% were detected only once. About 5.1% of the sample lies in the top ten. This TCR was recovered from a female donor in good health, enrolled as a control in a pregnancy study. Specimen: peripheral blood, collected after pregnancy.

The bases read TGCGCCAGCAGCCAACCGGCGGAGGGCTCCTATGGCTACACCTTC. It specifies CASSQPAEGSYGYTF. The rearrangement joined TRBV4-1 to TRBJ1-2; the D gene is unclear. Counted from cysteine to phenylalanine, this CDR3 has 15 amino acids. CDR3 DNA is the only sequence kept; it has 45 bases, read in frame from the first base. As encoded in the germline V gene, CDR1 is MGHRA while CDR2 is YSYEKL. V is cut by 2 bases and J by 4 bases, and the space between the germline ends is 14 bases.